These T cell receptor beta chains were read from a single sample in a study of T cell changes during pregnancy in multiple sclerosis. The data were produced by immunoSEQ multiplex PCR, yet TCRdb's version contains in-frame clones alone and is incomplete. Among roughly 60,000 clones, 90% to 95% were seen once, and the ten largest hold around 0.8%. The sequences come from CD4+ T cells from peripheral blood mononuclear cells, collected in the first trimester of pregnancy. These receptor sequences come from a female donor with multiple sclerosis, enrolled in a pregnancy study. Both conserved end residues are trimmed from each CDR3.

V gene	J gene	CDR3 protein
TRBV19	TRBJ1-2	ASSPGTGRNYGYT
TRBV2	TRBJ1-6	ASSERGRNSPLH
TRBV27	TRBJ1-5	ASSLSAGGNQPQH
TRBV7-2	TRBJ2-5	ASSQLVSPAETQY
TRBV6-5	TRBJ1-1	ASSYSRGRMNTEAF
TRBV11-2	TRBJ2-5	ASSPLGGRETQY
TRBV11-1	TRBJ1-1	ASSPGGDGEAF
TRBV7-7	TRBJ2-7	ASSLSLGGEQY
TRBV7-3	TRBJ1-1	ASSLLNPRGNTEAF
TRBV19	TRBJ1-2	ASIQRGFRGYT
TRBV5-1	TRBJ2-3	ASSWTGRGTDTQY